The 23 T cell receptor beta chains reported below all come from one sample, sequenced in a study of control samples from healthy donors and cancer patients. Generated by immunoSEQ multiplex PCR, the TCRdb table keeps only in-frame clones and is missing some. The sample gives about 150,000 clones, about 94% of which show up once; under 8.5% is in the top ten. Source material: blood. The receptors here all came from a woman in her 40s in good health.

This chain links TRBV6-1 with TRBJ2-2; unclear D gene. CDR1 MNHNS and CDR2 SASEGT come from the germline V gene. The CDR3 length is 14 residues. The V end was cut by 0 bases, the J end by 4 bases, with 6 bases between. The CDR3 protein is CASSEARSTGELFF. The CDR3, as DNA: TGTGCCAGCAGTGAAGCGCGATCCACCGGGGAGCTGTTTTTT.

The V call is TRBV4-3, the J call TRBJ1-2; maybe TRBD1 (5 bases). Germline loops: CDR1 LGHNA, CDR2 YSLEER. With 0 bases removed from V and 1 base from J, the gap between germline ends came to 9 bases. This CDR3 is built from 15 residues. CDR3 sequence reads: CASSQDGTVNYGYTF. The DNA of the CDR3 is TGCGCCAGCAGCCAAGATGGGACGGTTAACTATGGCTACACCTTC.

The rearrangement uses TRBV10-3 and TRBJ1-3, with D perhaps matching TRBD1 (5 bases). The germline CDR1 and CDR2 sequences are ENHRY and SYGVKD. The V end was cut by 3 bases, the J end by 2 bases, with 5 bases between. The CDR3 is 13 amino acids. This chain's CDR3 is CAISDRAGNTIYF. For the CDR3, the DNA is TGTGCCATCAGTGACAGGGCTGGAAACACCATATATTTT.

CDR3 in amino acids: CASTPPGDTYSNQPQHF. CDR3 nucleotide sequence: TGTGCCAGCACCCCTCCGGGAGATACATATAGCAATCAGCCCCAGCATTTT. The chain carries TRBV28 and TRBJ1-5; D not resolved. Germline V gene sequence: CDR1 MDHEN, CDR2 SYDVKM. The V end lost 7 bases, the J end lost 0 bases, and 19 bases lay between the germline ends. This CDR3 spans 17 amino acids.

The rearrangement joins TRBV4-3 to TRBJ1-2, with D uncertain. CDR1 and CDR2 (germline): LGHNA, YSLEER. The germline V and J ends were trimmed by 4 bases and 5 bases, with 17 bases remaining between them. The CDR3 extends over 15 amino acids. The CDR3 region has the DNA TGCGCCAGCAGCCCTGGGTTACAACAAAATTATGGCTACACCTTC. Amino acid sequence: CASSPGLQQNYGYTF.

The DNA for the CDR3 is TGTGCCATCAGGGGCGGGTCCAGCGACGAGCAGTACTTC. Protein product: CAIRGGSSDEQYF. The chain links TRBV10-3 to TRBJ2-7; D is perhaps TRBD2 (5 bases). The germline V gene has CDR1 ENHRY and CDR2 SYGVKD. The CDR3 loop spans 13 amino acids. V was pared by 6 bases and J by 5 bases, with 14 bases between.

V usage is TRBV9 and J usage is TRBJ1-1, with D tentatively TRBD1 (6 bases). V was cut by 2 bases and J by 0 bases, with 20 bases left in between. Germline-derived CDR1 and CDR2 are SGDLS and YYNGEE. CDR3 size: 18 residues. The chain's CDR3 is CASSVGAGLGLMNTEAFF. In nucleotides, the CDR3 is TGTGCCAGCAGCGTGGGGGCGGGTCTCGGTCTGATGAACACTGAAGCTTTCTTT.

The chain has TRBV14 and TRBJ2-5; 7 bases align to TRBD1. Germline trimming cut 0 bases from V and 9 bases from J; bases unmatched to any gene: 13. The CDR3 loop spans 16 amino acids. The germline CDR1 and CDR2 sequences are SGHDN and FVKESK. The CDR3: CASSQDWDSRRSAQYF. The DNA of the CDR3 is TGTGCCAGCAGCCAAGATTGGGACAGCCGGAGGTCGGCCCAGTACTTC.

CDR3 sequence: CASSIGQQPEKLFF. CDR3 coding DNA: TGTGCCAGTAGTATAGGGCAGCAACCTGAAAAACTGTTTTTT. The chain links TRBV19 to TRBJ1-4; D remains unclear. Trimming cost V 1 base and J 7 bases, with 10 bases left between them. CDR1 is LNHDA, CDR2 SQIVND, per germline (reference sequence). This CDR3 has 14 residues.

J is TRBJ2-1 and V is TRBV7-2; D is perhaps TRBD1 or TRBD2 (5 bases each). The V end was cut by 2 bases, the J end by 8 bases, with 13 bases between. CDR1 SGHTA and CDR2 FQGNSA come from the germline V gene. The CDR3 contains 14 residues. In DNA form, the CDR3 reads TGTGCCAGCAGCTTATATCACGGGGACGATGAGCAGTTCTTC. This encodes CASSLYHGDDEQFF.

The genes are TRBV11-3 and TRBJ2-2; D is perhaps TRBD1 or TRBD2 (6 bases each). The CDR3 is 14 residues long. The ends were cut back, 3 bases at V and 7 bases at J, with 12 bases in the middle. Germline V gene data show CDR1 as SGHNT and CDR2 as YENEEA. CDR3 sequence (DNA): TGTGCCAGCAGCTTCAGGGGAGGATACGGGGAGCTGTTTTTT. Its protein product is CASSFRGGYGELFF.

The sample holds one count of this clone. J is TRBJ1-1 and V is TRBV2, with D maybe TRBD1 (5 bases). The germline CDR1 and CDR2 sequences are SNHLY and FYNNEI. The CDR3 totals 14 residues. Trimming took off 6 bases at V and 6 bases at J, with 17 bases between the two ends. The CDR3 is CASRGDGEWAEAFF. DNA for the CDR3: TGTGCCAGCAGAGGGGACGGGGAGTGGGCTGAAGCTTTCTTT.

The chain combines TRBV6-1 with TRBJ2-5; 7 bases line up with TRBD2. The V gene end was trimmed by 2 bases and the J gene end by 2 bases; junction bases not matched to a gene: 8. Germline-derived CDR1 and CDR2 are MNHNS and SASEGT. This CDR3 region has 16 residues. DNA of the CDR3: TGTGCCAGCAGTGAAATAGCGGGTCCCCTTCAAGAGACCCAGTACTTC. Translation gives CASSEIAGPLQETQYF.

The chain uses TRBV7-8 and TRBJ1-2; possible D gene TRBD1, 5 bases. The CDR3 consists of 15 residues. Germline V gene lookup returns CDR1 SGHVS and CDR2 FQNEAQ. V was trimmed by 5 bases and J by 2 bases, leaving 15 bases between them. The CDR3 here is CASSPAAGFNYGYTF. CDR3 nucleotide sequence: TGTGCCAGCAGCCCCGCTGCAGGGTTCAACTATGGCTACACCTTC.

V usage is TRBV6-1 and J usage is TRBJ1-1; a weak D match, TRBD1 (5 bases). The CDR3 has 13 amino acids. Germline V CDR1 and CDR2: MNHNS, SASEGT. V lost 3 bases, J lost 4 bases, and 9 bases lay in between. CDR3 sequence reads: CASSELRGTEAFF. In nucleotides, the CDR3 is TGTGCCAGCAGTGAGTTAAGGGGCACTGAAGCTTTCTTT.

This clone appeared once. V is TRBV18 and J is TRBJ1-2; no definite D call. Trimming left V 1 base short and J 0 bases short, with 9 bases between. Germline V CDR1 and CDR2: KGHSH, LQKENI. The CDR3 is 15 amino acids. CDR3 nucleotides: TGTGCCAGCTCACCACGCGAGGGAGCTAACTATGGCTACACCTTC. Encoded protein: CASSPREGANYGYTF.

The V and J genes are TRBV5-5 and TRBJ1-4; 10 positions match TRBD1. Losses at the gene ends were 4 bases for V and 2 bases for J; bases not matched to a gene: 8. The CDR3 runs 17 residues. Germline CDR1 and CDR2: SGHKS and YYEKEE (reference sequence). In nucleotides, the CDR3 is TGTGCCAGCAGCCACTACTGGACAGGGGGGACTAATGAAAAACTGTTTTTT. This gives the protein CASSHYWTGGTNEKLFF.

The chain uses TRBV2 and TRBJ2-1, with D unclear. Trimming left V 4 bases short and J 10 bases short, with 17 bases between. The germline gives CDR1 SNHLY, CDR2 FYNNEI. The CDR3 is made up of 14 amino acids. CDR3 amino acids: CASSALPRPEEQFF. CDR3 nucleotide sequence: TGTGCCAGCAGTGCCCTCCCTCGGCCTGAGGAGCAGTTCTTC.

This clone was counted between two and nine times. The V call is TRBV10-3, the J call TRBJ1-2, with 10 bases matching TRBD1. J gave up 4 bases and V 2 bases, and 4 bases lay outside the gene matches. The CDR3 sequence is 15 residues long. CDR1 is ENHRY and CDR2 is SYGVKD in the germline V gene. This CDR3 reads CAISEGWTGGYGYTF. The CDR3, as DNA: TGTGCCATCAGTGAGGGGTGGACAGGGGGCTATGGCTACACCTTC.

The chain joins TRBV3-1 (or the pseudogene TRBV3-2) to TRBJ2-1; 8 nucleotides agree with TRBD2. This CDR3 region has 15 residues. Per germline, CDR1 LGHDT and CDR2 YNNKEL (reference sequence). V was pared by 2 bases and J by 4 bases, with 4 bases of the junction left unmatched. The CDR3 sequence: CASSQTTSAYNEQFF. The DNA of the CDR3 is TGTGCCAGCAGCCAAACGACTAGCGCGTACAATGAGCAGTTCTTC.

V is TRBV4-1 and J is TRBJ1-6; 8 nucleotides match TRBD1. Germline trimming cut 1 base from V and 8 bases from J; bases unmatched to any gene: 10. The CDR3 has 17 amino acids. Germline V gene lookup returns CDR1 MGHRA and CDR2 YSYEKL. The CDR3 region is CASSQVSRTGRHSPLHF. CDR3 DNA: TGCGCCAGCAGCCAAGTCTCCCGGACAGGGAGACATTCACCCCTCCACTTT.

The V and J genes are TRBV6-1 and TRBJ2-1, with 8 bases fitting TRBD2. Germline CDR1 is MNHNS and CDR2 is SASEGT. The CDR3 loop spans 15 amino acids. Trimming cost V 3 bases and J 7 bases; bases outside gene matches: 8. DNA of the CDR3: TGTGCCAGCAGTGAGGGGACGGGGGGGGAGAATGAGCAGTTCTTC. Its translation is CASSEGTGGENEQFF.

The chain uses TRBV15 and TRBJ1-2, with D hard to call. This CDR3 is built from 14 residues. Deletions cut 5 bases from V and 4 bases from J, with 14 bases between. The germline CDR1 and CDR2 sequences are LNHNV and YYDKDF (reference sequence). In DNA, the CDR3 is TGTGCCACCAGCTCCCGGGCGAGTTCCTATGGCTACACCTTC. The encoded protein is CATSSRASSYGYTF.